One TCR beta chain is described in this entry. The data are from a study of glioma-infiltrating T cells after dendritic cell vaccination. The protocol was immunoSEQ multiplex PCR, while the TCRdb copy is restricted to in-frame clones and leaves out a portion. The table lists 40,000 to 60,000 clones, over 75% of them singletons. The V gene's germline CDR1 is SGHTA and CDR2 FQGNSA. The germline V and J ends were trimmed by 5 bases and 6 bases, with 16 bases remaining between them. The CDR3 is 15 residues long. The rearrangement links TRBV7-2 to TRBJ1-4; D uncertain. The source is a human donor with glioblastoma. This specimen was blood, taken before dendritic cell vaccination. CDR3 sequence: CASSKTFPEDEKLFF. The CDR3 DNA reads as TGTGCCAGCAGCAAAACGTTCCCAGAGGATGAAAAACTGTTTTTT.